This T cell receptor (beta chain) was sequenced in a study of cytomegalovirus exposure and HLA in healthy donors. Study findings and constraints: One variant, a missense change in DCLRE1C, was linked in a later analysis to TCR beta V- and J-gene trimming. Common viral pathogens (according to a later analysis) appeared linked to several of the most significant clusters. Of the V segments, some could not be distinguished, including TRBV6-2 and TRBV6-3, and were excluded.

Concerning this clone itself: The antigen is not known.

Germline CDR1 reads GTSNPN; CDR2 reads SVGIG (reference sequence). CDR3 length: 11 amino acids. Deletions cut 3 bases from V and 3 bases from J, with 5 bases between. The PCR had 60 Vbeta and 13 Jbeta primers. TCRdb keeps only in-frame clones here, not all; method: immunoSEQ multiplex PCR. The table lists 150,000 to 200,000 clones, 77% of them singletons, with 6% to 8% in the top ten. The chain recombines TRBV30 with TRBJ1-1; D is undetermined. The sequence was collected from a male donor in good health and CMV-seropositive. The sequenced sample consisted of PBMCs. The CDR3 nucleotides read TGTGCCTGGAGCAGGCACACTGAAGCTTTCTTT. Its translation: CAWSRHTEAFF.